A single sample gave rise to the 4 T cell receptor beta chains below, sequenced in a study of cytomegalovirus exposure and HLA in healthy donors. The PCR contained 60 Vbeta and 13 Jbeta primers. Using immunoSEQ multiplex PCR, the repertoire was profiled, and TCRdb retains in-frame clones only, with some absent. The sample carries some 200,000 clones, around 78% recorded once. The sample consisted of PBMCs. All receptors derive from a woman in her twenties or thirties in good health and CMV-seropositive.

The chain joins TRBV2 to TRBJ1-6; TRBD1 might be the D (6 bases). V was pared by 7 bases and J by 10 bases, with 11 bases between. The CDR3 has 12 amino acids. Germline CDR1 is SNHLY and CDR2 is FYNNEI. The CDR3 is CASTTTGSPLHF. The CDR3 region has the DNA TGTGCCAGCACCACAACAGGGTCACCCCTCCACTTT.

This chain links TRBV2 with TRBJ1-5, with 11 nucleotides matching TRBD1. The germline V gene encodes CDR1 SNHLY and CDR2 FYNNEI. The CDR3 has 15 residues. J lost 6 bases, V lost 7 bases, and 8 bases had no gene match. CDR3 sequence (DNA): TGTGCCAGCACCGAACTCGGGACAGGGGGTCAGCCCCAGCATTTT. This encodes CASTELGTGGQPQHF.

V usage is TRBV5-1 and J usage is TRBJ1-2, with D possibly being TRBD1 (6 bases). This CDR3 region has 15 residues. The V and J ends lost 4 bases and 0 bases respectively, with 13 bases between them. The germline V gene encodes CDR1 SGHRS and CDR2 YFSETQ. The CDR3 DNA reads as TGCGCCAGCAGCCAGGCAGGGGAAGCTAACTATGGCTACACCTTC. The encoded protein is CASSQAGEANYGYTF.

This clone was seen only once. This chain links TRBV4-3 with TRBJ2-7, with D perhaps TRBD2 (6 bases). This CDR3 is 12 amino acids long. Trimming pared 0 bases from V and 10 bases from J, leaving 10 bases between. Germline CDR1 LGHNA, CDR2 YSLEER. The CDR3 here is CASSQDGGIQYF. The CDR3 coding sequence is TGCGCCAGCAGCCAAGATGGGGGGATTCAGTACTTC.